This TCR beta chain is from a study of blood T cells in healthy people across ages. The CDR3 sequence is 19 residues long. Germline CDR1 reads LGHNA; CDR2 reads YNFKEQ. V gave up 0 bases and J gave up 2 bases, with 21 bases separating them. The use of a sample-barcoded 5' primer and a J-beta primer mix characterized a second PCR of roughly 6 to 11 cycles. TCRdb used MiXCR to reprocess the 5' RACE reads, holding one entry per CDR3 protein. The sample has approximately 670,000 distinct CDR3 sequences, roughly 41% seen once. Sample: blood. V is TRBV4-2 and J is TRBJ2-3; a weak D match, TRBD2 (6 bases). The origin of this receptor is a man older than 75 in good health. This chain's CDR3 is CASSQDNGGGRLNTDTQYF. The CDR3 nucleotides are TGTGCCAGCAGCCAAGATAATGGGGGAGGAAGGCTAAACACAGATACGCAGTATTTT.